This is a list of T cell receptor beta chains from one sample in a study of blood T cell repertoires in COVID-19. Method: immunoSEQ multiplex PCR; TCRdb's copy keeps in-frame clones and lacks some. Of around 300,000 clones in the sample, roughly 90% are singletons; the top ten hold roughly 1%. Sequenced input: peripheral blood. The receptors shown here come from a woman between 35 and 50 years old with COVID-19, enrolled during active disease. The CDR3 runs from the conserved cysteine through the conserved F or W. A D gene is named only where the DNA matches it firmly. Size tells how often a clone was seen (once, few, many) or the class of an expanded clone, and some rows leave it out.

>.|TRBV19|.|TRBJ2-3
CASNPSQVSTDTQYF
TGTGCCAGTAATCCCTCGCAGGTTAGCACAGATACGCAGTATTTT
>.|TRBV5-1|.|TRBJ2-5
CASSQTPTGLKETQYF
TGCGCCAGCAGCCAAACACCAACAGGATTAAAAGAGACCCAGTACTTC
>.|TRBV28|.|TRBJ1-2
CASTQLPLYGYTF
TGTGCCAGCACGCAACTACCACTCTATGGCTACACCTTC
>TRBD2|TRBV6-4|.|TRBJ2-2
CASSDRGGPTHTTGELFF
TGTGCCAGCAGTGACCGGGGGGGGCCCACCCATACCACCGGGGAGCTGTTTTTT
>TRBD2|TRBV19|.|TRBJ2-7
CASSIATSGSKSYEQYF
TGTGCCAGTAGTATAGCGACTAGCGGGAGCAAGTCCTACGAGCAGTACTTC
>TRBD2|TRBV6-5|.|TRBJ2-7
CASSYNLAGGFEQYF
TGTGCCAGCAGTTACAATCTAGCGGGAGGTTTCGAGCAGTACTTC
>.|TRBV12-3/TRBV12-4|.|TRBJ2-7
CASSLRSSYEQYF
TGTGCCAGCAGTTTACGCAGTTCCTACGAGCAGTACTTC
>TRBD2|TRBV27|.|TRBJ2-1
CASTLSLAGGYNEQFF
TGTGCCAGCACCCTGTCACTAGCGGGGGGCTACAATGAGCAGTTCTTC
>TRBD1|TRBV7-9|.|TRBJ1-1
CASSLSTGVTEAFF
TGTGCCAGCAGCCTATCGACAGGGGTCACTGAAGCTTTCTTT
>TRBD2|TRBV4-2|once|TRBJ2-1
CASSQLTSGGAYEQFF
TGTGCCAGCAGCCAGCTCACTAGCGGGGGGGCCTATGAGCAGTTCTTC
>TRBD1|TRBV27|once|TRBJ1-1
CASRGQGRNTEAFF
TGTGCCAGCCGGGGACAGGGGCGCAACACTGAAGCTTTCTTT
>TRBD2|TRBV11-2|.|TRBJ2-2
CASSATGLIGELFF
TGTGCCAGCAGCGCTACGGGACTAATCGGGGAGCTGTTTTTT
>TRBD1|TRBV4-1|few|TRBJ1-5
CASSQGGAGGQPQHF
TGCGCCAGCAGCCAAGGGGGGGCAGGGGGTCAGCCCCAGCATTTT
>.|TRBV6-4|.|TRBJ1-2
CASSDSGASEDGYTF
TGTGCCAGCAGTGACTCGGGGGCTAGTGAGGATGGCTACACCTTC
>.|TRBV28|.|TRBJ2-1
CASSPAGNPDSYNEQFF
TGTGCCAGCAGCCCAGCGGGTAACCCCGACTCCTACAATGAGCAGTTCTTC
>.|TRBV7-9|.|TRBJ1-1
CASSLEVLLHTEAFF
TGTGCCAGCAGCTTAGAAGTCCTCCTACACACTGAAGCTTTCTTT
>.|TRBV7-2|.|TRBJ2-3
CASSSMTLTDTQYF
TGTGCCAGCAGCTCAATGACATTAACAGATACGCAGTATTTT
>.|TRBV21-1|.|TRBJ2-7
CASSTTRERVLYEQYF
TGTGCCAGCAGCACTACCCGGGAGAGGGTGTTATACGAGCAGTACTTC
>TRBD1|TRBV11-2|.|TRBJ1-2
CASSLPVDRDYGYTF
TGTGCCAGCAGCCTCCCCGTGGACAGGGACTATGGCTACACCTTC
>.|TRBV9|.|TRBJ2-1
CASSAVGVGNEQFF
TGTGCCAGCAGCGCCGTCGGGGTCGGGAATGAGCAGTTCTTC